These T cell receptor beta chains were read from a single sample in a study of shared clonotypes between healthy human individuals. Data came from immunoSEQ multiplex PCR; TCRdb stores just in-frame clones and leaves some out. This repertoire shows about 1.5 million clones, approximately 96% found once; its top ten account for roughly 1.2%. Material for sequencing was naive CD4+ T cells sorted from blood. The receptor set was obtained from a young man in good health. Both conserved end residues are part of each CDR3. Each record gives: J gene, V gene, D gene, clone size, CDR3 DNA, CDR3 protein. The D gene is left open where the match is weak. The listing skips clone size in some rows; elsewhere it reads once, few, many or a size class.

TRBJ2-7 TRBV18 TRBD2 - TGTGCCAGCTCACCAGTTTCGGGACTAGCGGGGGTTAACTCCTACGAGCAGTACTTC CASSPVSGLAGVNSYEQYF
TRBJ1-1 TRBV9 TRBD1 - TGTGCCAGCAGCATCAACCCAGACAGGGAAAGGGACACTGAAGCTTTCTTT CASSINPDRERDTEAFF
TRBJ2-7 TRBV4-1 - - TGCGCCAGCAGCCGACAAGTGTCCTACGAGCAGTACTTC CASSRQVSYEQYF
TRBJ2-7 TRBV27 - - TGTGCCAGCAGTTTGCGTGCAGGGGTGGCCTACGAGCAGTACTTC CASSLRAGVAYEQYF
TRBJ1-5 TRBV19 - - TGTGCCAGTAGGGGGGCCTTCGGGTTCGATCAGCCCCAGCATTTT CASRGAFGFDQPQHF
TRBJ1-5 TRBV7-7 - - TGTGCTAGCAGCCATAGCGAAGGGGAGCAATCAGCCCAGCATTTT CASSHSEGEQSAQHF
TRBJ2-7 TRBV5-1 TRBD1 - TGCGCCAGCAGCTTAGAACCGACAGGGTTGAACTACGAGCAGTACTTC CASSLEPTGLNYEQYF
TRBJ2-5 TRBV27 - - TGTGCCAGCAGTTTAGATAGTTTCGGGTCTCGGGAGACCCAGTACTTC CASSLDSFGSRETQYF
TRBJ2-7 TRBV7-8 TRBD2 - TGTGCCAGCAGCTTAGCTCTCTGGACGGGAGGATCCTACGAGCAGTACTTC CASSLALWTGGSYEQYF
TRBJ2-1 TRBV29-1 - - TGCAGCGTCGGGATGCTCCGGGACAATGAGCAGTTCTTC CSVGMLRDNEQFF
TRBJ2-7 TRBV30 TRBD1 - TGTGCCTGGACCAGACAGGGTATGTACGAGCAGTACTTC CAWTRQGMYEQYF
TRBJ2-2 TRBV10-3 - few TGTGCCATCAGTGGGGTTCCGGGACAAAACACCGGGGAGCTGTTTTTT CAISGVPGQNTGELFF
TRBJ2-3 TRBV10-3 - - TGTGCCATCAGTGAGGGGAGGAGCACAGATACGCAGTATTTT CAISEGRSTDTQYF
TRBJ1-2 TRBV30 TRBD1 - TGTGCCTGGAGTCAAGGGGGCGTGGGCTACACCTTC CAWSQGGVGYTF
TRBJ1-1 TRBV6-6 - - TGTGCCAGCAGTAAGGGACCACCCAACACTGAAGCTTTCTTT CASSKGPPNTEAFF
TRBJ2-5 TRBV5-8 TRBD2 - TGTGCCAGCAGCTTACTAGCGGAAGAGACCCAGTACTTC CASSLLAEETQYF
TRBJ2-7 TRBV6-5 - - TGTGCCAGCAGTTACGTCCCAGGGCAAGGTAGATACGAGCAGTACTTC CASSYVPGQGRYEQYF
TRBJ1-2 TRBV29-1 - - TGCAGCGGGGAGGGGGACAACGGCTACACCTTC CSGEGDNGYTF
TRBJ2-7 TRBV11-2 - - TGTGCCAGTAGGGAGCTGTTTACGCGGCAGTACTTC CASRELFTRQYF
TRBJ2-5 TRBV18 TRBD1 - TGTGCCAGCTCACGGGACAGGGAGGAGACCCAGTACTTC CASSRDREETQYF
TRBJ1-2 TRBV10-3 TRBD1 - TGTGCCATCAGTGAGTCGGACAGGGGGCGAGGCTACACCTTC CAISESDRGRGYTF
TRBJ2-1 TRBV19 TRBD1 - TGTGCCAGTAGTGGGACAGGGGGCGGTGAGCAGTTCTTC CASSGTGGGEQFF
TRBJ1-1 TRBV6-1 - - TGTGCCAGCACCCCTTCCTTGAGTCGCACTGAAGCTTTCTTT CASTPSLSRTEAFF
TRBJ1-5 TRBV19 - - TGTGCCAGTGGCCTCGGAGGGAAGGGTCAGCCCCAGCATTTT CASGLGGKGQPQHF
TRBJ2-7 TRBV7-9 TRBD1 - TGTGCCAGCAGCTTAGGGGACAGATTCTACGAGCAGTACTTC CASSLGDRFYEQYF
TRBJ2-1 TRBV7-2 - - TGTGCCAGCAGCTTACCCCTGGGGCAGTACAATGAGCAGTTCTTC CASSLPLGQYNEQFF
TRBJ2-1 TRBV5-1 TRBD2 - TGCGCCAGCAGCTTGGCGCGGGGGACGCACCACTCCTACAATGAGCAGTTCTTC CASSLARGTHHSYNEQFF
TRBJ2-7 TRBV18 TRBD1 few TGTGCCAGCTCATTCCGACAGGGGAAGGACGAGCAGTACTTC CASSFRQGKDEQYF
TRBJ1-5 TRBV29-1 - - TGCAGCGTAGCGGGGCGAAGCAATCAGCCCCAGCATTTT CSVAGRSNQPQHF
TRBJ2-4 TRBV19 TRBD1 - TGTGCCAGTAGTATCGAACAGGGGGTTCAAAACATTCAGTACTTC CASSIEQGVQNIQYF
TRBJ2-1 TRBV15 TRBD2 - TGTGCCACCAGCAGAGATAGGTCCTTAGCGGGAGGGCATACGTACGTTTCCTACAATGAGCAGTTCTTC CATSRDRSLAGGHTYVSYNEQFF
TRBJ2-6 TRBV5-4 - - TGTGCCAGCAGCTTGTGGAGCTCTGGGGCCAACGTCCTGACTTTC CASSLWSSGANVLTF
TRBJ1-1 TRBV5-1 - once TGCGCCAGCAGCTTGGCGGTGGCGGGTGTCACTGAAGCTTTCTTT CASSLAVAGVTEAFF
TRBJ2-7 TRBV7-2 - - TGTGCCAGCAGCTTGACCTACGAGCAGTACTTC CASSLTYEQYF
TRBJ2-3 TRBV6-5 - - TGTGCCAGCAGCCCGGCTAGGGGAATCACAGATACGCAGTATTTT CASSPARGITDTQYF
TRBJ1-1 TRBV12-5 - - TGTGCTAGTGGTTTTTTATTCGATGGGGGGCACACTGAAGCTTTCTTT CASGFLFDGGHTEAFF
TRBJ1-2 TRBV5-1 - - TGCGCCAGCAGCACCGGACAGACGTACTATGGCTACACCTTC CASSTGQTYYGYTF
TRBJ2-7 TRBV4-3 - - TGCGCCAGCAGCCAAGAGGTAGCGATTGAGCAGTACTTC CASSQEVAIEQYF
TRBJ2-1 TRBV27 - - TGTGCCAGCAGTTTTGGTGGGAGGACAGCCCAGTTCTTC CASSFGGRTAQFF
TRBJ1-5 TRBV6-1 - - TGTGCCAGCAGCACAGTTCACAATCAGCCCCAGCATTTT CASSTVHNQPQHF
TRBJ2-5 TRBV25-1 - - TGTGCCAGCAGTGGCTTTTCCGGGATTCAAGAGACCCAGTACTTC CASSGFSGIQETQYF
TRBJ1-1 TRBV2 - once TGTGCCAGCAGGGAACAGGGTTCTTGGGGCACTGAAGCTTTCTTT CASREQGSWGTEAFF
TRBJ1-2 TRBV6-5 TRBD1 once TGTGCCAGCAGTTCTTCCAGGGGGCCTCTCTATGGCTACACCTTC CASSSSRGPLYGYTF
TRBJ1-4 TRBV7-9 - - TGTGCCAGCAGCTTAAGACAGCCCAATGAAAAACTGTTTTTT CASSLRQPNEKLFF
TRBJ2-7 TRBV5-6 TRBD2 - TGTGCCAGCAGCTTTTGGACTAGCCTAGGGGAGCAGTACTTC CASSFWTSLGEQYF
TRBJ1-5 TRBV28 TRBD1 - TGTGCCAGCAGTTCGATAGGGACAGGATATAGCAATCAGCCCCAGCATTTT CASSSIGTGYSNQPQHF
TRBJ2-5 TRBV20-1 - - TGCAGTGCTAGAGATCAGTGGGGCCAGTACTTC CSARDQWGQYF
TRBJ2-3 TRBV18 TRBD1 - TGTGCCTCTACAAGGACAGGGGCCAGCACAGATACGCAGTATTTT CASTRTGASTDTQYF
TRBJ2-3 TRBV7-8 TRBD1 once TGTGCCAGCAGCCCTAATTTAGGGACAGGAACAGATACGCAGTATTTT CASSPNLGTGTDTQYF
TRBJ2-7 TRBV7-2 TRBD1 - TGTGCCAGCAGCTTAAACAGGGGCCACGAGCAGTACTTC CASSLNRGHEQYF
TRBJ2-3 TRBV27 TRBD1 - TGTGCCAGCACACCGACAGGGCGAGGCACAGATACGCAGTATTTT CASTPTGRGTDTQYF
TRBJ2-2 TRBV25-1 - once TGTGCCAGCAGTGGCCTTGGCGAAGTTTCCGGGGAGCTGTTTTTT CASSGLGEVSGELFF
TRBJ2-5 TRBV7-2 - - TGTGCCAGCAACACCGGATCCCGGGACTTCCAAGAGACCCAGTACTTC CASNTGSRDFQETQYF
TRBJ2-3 TRBV2 - - TGTGCCAGCAGGGAGGTAGATACGCAGTATTTT CASREVDTQYF
TRBJ1-4 TRBV4-3 - - TGCGCCAGCAGCCAAGAGGCGGGAACTAATGAAAAACTGTTTTTT CASSQEAGTNEKLFF
TRBJ1-1 TRBV7-3 - - TGTGCCAGCAGCGTGGGAACAAGGCGGCAGGGAAGGGAAACTGAAGCTTTCTTT CASSVGTRRQGRETEAFF
TRBJ1-5 TRBV28 - - TGTGCCAGCAATCCTCGGGGACACCCTAGCAATCAGCCCCAGCATTTT CASNPRGHPSNQPQHF
TRBJ2-7 TRBV7-8 TRBD1 - TGTGCCAGCAGTCACTCACCGGGGGACAGGGGATACGAGCAGTACTTC CASSHSPGDRGYEQYF